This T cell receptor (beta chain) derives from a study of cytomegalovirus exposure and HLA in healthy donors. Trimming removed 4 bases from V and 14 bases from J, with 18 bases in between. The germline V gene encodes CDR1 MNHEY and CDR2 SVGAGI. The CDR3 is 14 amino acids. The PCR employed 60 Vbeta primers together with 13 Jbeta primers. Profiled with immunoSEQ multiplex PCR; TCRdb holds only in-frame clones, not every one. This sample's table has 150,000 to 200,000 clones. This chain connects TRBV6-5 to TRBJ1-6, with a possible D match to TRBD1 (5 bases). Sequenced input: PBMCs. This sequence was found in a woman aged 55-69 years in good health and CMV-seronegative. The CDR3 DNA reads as TGTGCCAGCAGTTTGAGTGTACCTGGGGCGGCCCTCCACTTT. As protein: CASSLSVPGAALHF.